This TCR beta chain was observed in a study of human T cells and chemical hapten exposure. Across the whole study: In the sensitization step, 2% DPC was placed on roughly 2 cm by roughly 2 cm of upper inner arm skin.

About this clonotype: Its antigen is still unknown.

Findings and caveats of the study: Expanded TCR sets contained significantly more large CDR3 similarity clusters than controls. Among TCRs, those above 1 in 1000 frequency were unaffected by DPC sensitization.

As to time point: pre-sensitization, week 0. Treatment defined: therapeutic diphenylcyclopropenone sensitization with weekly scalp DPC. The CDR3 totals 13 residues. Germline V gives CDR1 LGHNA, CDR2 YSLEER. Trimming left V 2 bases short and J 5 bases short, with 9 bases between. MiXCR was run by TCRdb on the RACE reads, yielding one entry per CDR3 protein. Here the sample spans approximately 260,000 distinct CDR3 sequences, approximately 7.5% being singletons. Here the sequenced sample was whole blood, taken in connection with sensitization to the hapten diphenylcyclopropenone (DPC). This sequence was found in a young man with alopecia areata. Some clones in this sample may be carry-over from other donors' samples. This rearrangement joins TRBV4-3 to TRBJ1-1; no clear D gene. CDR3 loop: CASSQYLETEAFF. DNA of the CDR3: TGCGCCAGCAGCCAATATCTGGAGACTGAAGCTTTCTTT.